Reported below is one T cell receptor beta chain. The length of the CDR3 is 20 residues. The germline gives CDR1 MNHEY, CDR2 SVGEGT. V lost 4 bases, J lost 0 bases, and 25 bases lay in between. Method: immunoSEQ multiplex PCR; TCRdb's copy keeps in-frame clones and lacks some. The sample has fewer than 60,000 clones, approximately 88% seen once. This entry comes from a study of blood T cell repertoires in COVID-19. Sequencing was done on a sample of peripheral blood. The chain couples TRBV6-2 or TRBV6-3 to TRBJ1-3, with D perhaps TRBD1 (6 bases). This receptor was obtained from a human donor with active COVID-19. The donor label of this sample is uncertain. The CDR3 coding sequence is TGTGCCAGCAGTTGGCAACGTGGCAGGGGACGACTGAGCTCTGGAAACACCATATATTTT. Translated, it gives CASSWQRGRGRLSSGNTIYF.